What follows are 10 T cell receptor beta chains derived from one specimen sequenced in a study of T cells in Graves' hyperthyroidism and ophthalmopathy. There were TCR beta CDR3 regions amplified from RNA transcripts. The study used the HTBI primer set for a first-round RT-PCR of the TCR CDR3. In TCRdb, the multiplex PCR reads were re-called with MiXCR into one record per CDR3 protein. The sample yields roughly 360,000 distinct CDR3 sequences, approximately 13% seen once. Material for sequencing was blood. The receptors were gathered from a young man with Graves' hyperthyroidism that later progressed to Graves' ophthalmopathy.

This clonotype was recorded at least ten times. The chain carries TRBV18 and TRBJ1-4; D not certain. The V gene's germline CDR1 is KGHSH and CDR2 LQKENI. V was trimmed by 3 bases and J by 0 bases, leaving 8 bases between them. This CDR3 region has 15 residues. CDR3 nucleotides: TGTGCCAGCTCACCGGTCGGGGCAACTAATGAAAAACTGTTTTTT. The encoded protein is CASSPVGATNEKLFF.

This clonotype was seen many times. This chain connects TRBV30 to TRBJ1-5; D is ambiguous. V lost 4 bases and J 4 bases, leaving 14 bases between the germline ends. Germline loops: CDR1 GTSNPN, CDR2 SVGIG (reference sequence). The CDR3 is made up of 14 amino acids. This chain's CDR3 is CAWTHGRRNQPQHF. In DNA form, the CDR3 reads TGTGCCTGGACCCACGGAAGACGGAATCAGCCCCAGCATTTT.

This chain links TRBV10-1 with TRBJ2-2; D possibly matches TRBD1 or TRBD2 (5 bases each). Trimming removed 6 bases from V and 6 bases from J, with 14 bases in between. Looked up from germline, CDR1 is WNHNN and CDR2 is SYGVQD (reference sequence). The CDR3 spans 14 residues. The CDR3 here is CASSPGPQAGELFF. The CDR3 DNA reads TGCGCCAGCAGCCCGGGACCCCAGGCCGGGGAGCTGTTTTTT.

CDR3 protein: CSTASLFRNTGELFF. The DNA for the CDR3 is TGCAGTACGGCCTCTCTCTTTCGGAACACCGGGGAGCTGTTTTTT. This chain links TRBV20-1 with TRBJ2-2, with unresolved D. The ends were cut back, 8 bases at V and 1 base at J, with 17 bases in the middle. Germline V CDR1 and CDR2: DFQATT, SNEGSKA (reference sequence). This CDR3 region has 15 residues.

This clonotype was picked up many times. V is TRBV6-5 and J is TRBJ1-6; D not certain. Trimming shortened V by 0 bases and J by 14 bases, and 11 bases separated the two germline ends. Germline values: CDR1 MNHEY, CDR2 SVGAGI. The CDR3 totals 13 residues. This CDR3 reads CASSYSVLGALHF. The CDR3, as DNA: TGTGCCAGCAGTTACTCGGTCCTCGGAGCCCTCCACTTT.

The chain employs TRBV20-1 and TRBJ1-1, with 7 bases matching TRBD1. The germline V gene encodes CDR1 DFQATT and CDR2 SNEGSKA (reference sequence). V shed 4 bases, J shed 5 bases, and the junction held 7 bases outside the gene matches. The CDR3 covers 13 residues. The CDR3 loop reads CSANRYRGTEAFF. In DNA, the CDR3 is TGCAGTGCTAACCGGTACAGGGGAACTGAAGCTTTCTTT.

There are a few counts of this clonotype. The rearrangement uses TRBV9 and TRBJ2-5; TRBD2 agrees at 8 bases. With V trimmed by 7 bases and J by 1 base, 9 bases remained unmatched. Germline CDR1 and CDR2: SGDLS and YYNGEE. CDR3 size: 15 residues. This CDR3 is CASSGRGGAQETQYF. The CDR3 region has the DNA TGTGCCAGCTCCGGGAGGGGGGGGGCCCAAGAGACCCAGTACTTC. The whole variable domain, remainder taken from reference TRBV9 and TRBJ2-5, is DSGVTQTPKHLITATGQRVTLRCSPRSGDLSVYWYQQSLDQGLQFLIQYYNGEERAKGNILERFSAQQFPDLHSELNLSSLELGDSALYFCASSGRGGAQETQYFGPGTRLLVL.

There are many counts of this clonotype. This chain uses TRBV5-8 with TRBJ2-1; D might be TRBD2 (6 bases). Germline CDR1 is SGHTS and CDR2 is YDEGEE. The CDR3 covers 15 residues. Trimming left V 0 bases short and J 2 bases short, with 9 bases between. CDR3 in amino acids: CASSLDSGAYNEQFF. CDR3 bases: TGTGCCAGCAGCTTGGATAGCGGTGCCTACAATGAGCAGTTCTTC.

As to this clonotype: A junction end diverges from the germline sequence, so it may reflect a read error. The chain joins TRBV7-9 to TRBJ2-1, with D possibly TRBD2 on 5 matching bases. CDR1 is SEHNR, CDR2 FQNEAQ, per germline (reference sequence). This CDR3 has 12 amino acids. The chain's CDR3 is CASRLGGDEQFF. The CDR3 DNA reads TGTGCCAGCAGATTAGGAGGCGATGAGCAGTTCTTC.

This clonotype was seen many times. V is TRBV6-1 and J is TRBJ2-5, with D hard to call. V shed 11 bases and J shed 5 bases, with 9 bases lying between them. This CDR3 has 10 residues. Germline values: CDR1 MNHNS, CDR2 SASEGT. The CDR3 loop reads CAPAGETQYF. As DNA, the CDR3 is TGTGCCCCTGCCGGGGAGACCCAGTACTTC.